These 4 T cell receptor beta chains share one sample of origin, sequenced in a study of T cell responses to AZD1222 COVID-19 vaccine (dated by TCRdb to the early 2020s). Receptor libraries were prepared by the immunoSEQ multiplex PCR assay. TCRdb stores this immuneACCESS table with in-frame sequences only. Part of the clones is absent; in the studies checked, under half of the shortfall reflects unresolved V genes, and no reason is known for the rest. The sample table contains about 75,000 clones; only one count was recorded for 88% of them. The ten biggest clones cover 10% of the sample. The intended sense of this specimen's time point label: about 28 days (+/-7) after the second vaccine dose. Explained via the paper, the treatment or condition label denotes: meningococcal conjugate vaccine given as trial control. Sequenced material: peripheral blood, taken 28 days after the second dose of the MenACWY control vaccine. These receptors all come from an adult who received the MenACWY meningococcal vaccine as a control.

This chain connects TRBV6-5 to TRBJ1-5; D remains ambiguous. The ends were cut back, 0 bases at V and 5 bases at J, with 5 bases in the middle. This CDR3 contains 13 residues. The germline V gene encodes CDR1 MNHEY and CDR2 SVGAGI. CDR3: CASSYSLDQPQHF. The DNA of the CDR3 is TGTGCCAGCAGTTACTCGCTGGATCAGCCCCAGCATTTT.

The genes are TRBV6-6 and TRBJ2-5; the D gene could be TRBD1 or TRBD2 (6 bases each). The V and J ends lost 4 bases and 5 bases respectively, with 20 bases between them. CDR3 length: 16 residues. Germline V gene data show CDR1 as MNHNY and CDR2 as SVGAGI (reference sequence). As DNA, the CDR3 is TGTGCCAGCAGTTCCTCCTCCCAAAGGGGGGAGGAGACCCAGTACTTC. This codes for CASSSSSQRGEETQYF.

This clone was detected once. V usage is TRBV27 and J usage is TRBJ2-1; a weak D match, TRBD1 (5 bases). Per germline, CDR1 MNHEY and CDR2 SMNVEV (reference sequence). Between the trimmed V and J ends, which lost 2 bases and 5 bases, there was a span of 16 bases. CDR3 size: 16 residues. The CDR3: CASSLRRTAGNNEQFF. The CDR3 DNA follows: TGTGCCAGCAGTTTAAGACGTACCGCAGGGAACAATGAGCAGTTCTTC.

This clone was seen many times. The chain employs TRBV24-1 and TRBJ2-7; a weak D match, TRBD1 (5 bases). Trimming took 9 bases from V and 3 from J, leaving 20 bases between them. Germline assignment: CDR1 KGHDR and CDR2 SFDVKD. CDR3 length: 15 residues. CDR3 DNA sequence: TGTGCCACCGCGGACACTCGGTCTCGTGGCTACGAGCAGTACTTC. Translated: CATADTRSRGYEQYF.